This T cell receptor (beta chain) was captured in a study of control samples from healthy donors and cancer patients. The germline gives CDR1 SGHRS, CDR2 YFSETQ. The V end lost 4 bases, the J end lost 4 bases, and 11 bases lay between the germline ends. The CDR3 is made up of 13 amino acids. Repertoires were generated with immunoSEQ multiplex PCR, while TCRdb's copy carries only in-frame clones and drops some. The table has 55,000 to 75,000 clones, about 87% seen once; the top ten hold approximately 2.3%. This chain connects TRBV5-1 to TRBJ2-5; D not certain. Sequencing was performed on PBMCs. The clonotype comes from a woman in her fifties or sixties with head and neck cancer. CDR3 sequence: CASSPTRRETQYF. The CDR3, as DNA: TGCGCCAGCAGCCCCACACGGAGAGAGACCCAGTACTTC.